This T cell receptor beta chain is from a study of blood T cell repertoires in COVID-19. Overall study: Samples representing acute and convalescent COVID-19 were sourced from the United States, Italy and Spain. Sources were T cells, B-cell-depleted T cells, or PBMCs; the material itself was cDNA or gDNA.

Trimming removed 7 bases at V and 3 bases at J, with 16 bases between. Germline lookup yields CDR1 MDHEN and CDR2 SYDVKM. This CDR3 is 15 amino acids long. This clone was recorded a few times. Per the original data handling: Reference gene primer amplification gave estimated nucleated cell counts. Using immunoSEQ multiplex PCR, the repertoire was profiled, and TCRdb retains in-frame clones only, with some absent. That table supplies the V and J calls and clone size; D and trimming were determined from the DNA. This repertoire shows roughly 100,000 clones, 86% found once; its top ten account for around 19%.

This chain connects TRBV28 to TRBJ1-5; D gene ambiguous. The sequence came from a woman aged 80 or over with acute or convalescent COVID-19. The sequenced material came from peripheral blood. The CDR3 region has the DNA TGTGCCAGCACCCTCTCCGTCGACACCAATCAGCCCCAGCATTTT. Protein product: CASTLSVDTNQPQHF.